Only a few counts were recorded for the clone carrying this T cell receptor (beta chain). Its matching antigen is unknown. The sample belongs to a study of CD8+ T cells in alopecia areata. Looking at the study overall: Treated patients swallowed 5 to 10 mg of oral tofacitinib twice daily. The protocol delivered tofacitinib for 6 to 18 months, then withdrew it for 6 months.

General observations from the study: The study found TCR sharing across patients less clear than in mice, possibly for HLA reasons.

RNA extraction and reverse transcription yielded cDNA as sequencing template. TCRdb keeps only in-frame clones here, not all; method: immunoSEQ multiplex PCR. The table includes about 180,000 clones, around 51% detected once. As to treatment: oral pan-JAK inhibitor, 5-10 mg twice daily. The researchers isolated CD4+ and CD8+ T cells from PBMCs by sorting. CDR3 length: 15 amino acids. Trimming shortened V by 0 bases and J by 4 bases, and 12 bases separated the two germline ends. Germline CDR1 reads GTSNPN; CDR2 reads SVGIG (reference sequence). The V call is TRBV30, the J call TRBJ2-2, with D unresolved. The sequence was obtained from a human donor with alopecia areata. The input for sequencing was CD8+ T cells sorted from blood, taken at roughly week 53, from a patient treated with tofacitinib. The CDR3 loop reads CAWSVLRQSTGELFF. CDR3 DNA sequence: TGTGCCTGGAGTGTACTTCGGCAGTCCACCGGGGAGCTGTTTTTT. Based on the CDR3 plus reference TRBV30 and TRBJ2-2, the full variable domain is SQTIHQWPATLVQPVGSPLSLECTVEGTSNPNLYWYRQAAGRGLQLLFYSVGIGQISSEVPQNLSASRPQDRQFILSSKKLLLSDSGFYLCAWSVLRQSTGELFFGEGSRLTVL.